Listed here are 2 T cell receptor beta chains from one sample, sequenced in a study of blood T cell repertoires in COVID-19. Sequenced by immunoSEQ multiplex PCR; TCRdb stores in-frame clones only, minus some. The profile shows 120,000 or so clones, about 80% of them singletons. Material for sequencing was peripheral blood. Receptors were obtained from a human donor in a cohort sampled during active COVID-19.

This rearrangement joins TRBV9 to TRBJ2-2; a possible D gene is TRBD1 (6 bases). The germline CDR1 and CDR2 sequences are SGDLS and YYNGEE. CDR3 length equals 16 residues. The V end lost 0 bases, the J end lost 4 bases, and 13 bases lay between the germline ends. The CDR3 is CASSVGWQGLTGELFF. The CDR3 DNA is TGTGCCAGCAGCGTAGGGTGGCAGGGGCTCACCGGGGAGCTGTTTTTT.

The V call is TRBV5-1, the J call TRBJ2-5; TRBD2 aligns across 9 bases. The CDR3 runs 14 residues. V shed 4 bases and J 4 bases; nucleotides not matched to a gene: 5. Germline CDR1 and CDR2: SGHRS and YFSETQ. CDR3 protein: CASSLRTSVETQYF. The CDR3 nucleotides are TGCGCCAGCAGCCTACGGACTAGCGTAGAGACCCAGTACTTC.